These 9 T cell receptor beta chains originate from one sample sequenced in a study of cytomegalovirus exposure and HLA in healthy donors. 60 Vbeta and 13 Jbeta primers were used in PCR. Libraries were prepared by immunoSEQ multiplex PCR; TCRdb keeps only in-frame clonotypes and omits some of them. The sample carries approximately 100,000 clones, roughly 82% recorded once. Sequenced: PBMCs. These receptors were obtained from a woman aged 18-29 years in good health and CMV-seronegative.

The V and J genes are TRBV9 and TRBJ2-7; 13 nucleotides match TRBD2. The CDR3 loop spans 17 amino acids. With 2 bases clipped from V and 6 bases from J, the junction kept 11 bases outside the gene matches. Germline V gene data show CDR1 as SGDLS and CDR2 as YYNGEE. The CDR3 sequence: CASSVSPQGLAGSEQYF. CDR3 in DNA: TGTGCCAGCAGCGTCTCCCCCCAGGGACTAGCGGGGAGCGAGCAGTACTTC.

This chain joins TRBV5-6 and TRBJ2-7; D is perhaps TRBD1 (5 bases). CDR3 length: 14 amino acids. V lost 0 bases and J lost 0, with 7 bases in between. CDR1 SGHDT and CDR2 YYEEEE come from the germline V gene. CDR3 protein: CASSLGQFSYEQYF. The CDR3 region has the DNA TGTGCCAGCAGCTTGGGACAGTTCTCCTACGAGCAGTACTTC.

This clone has just a few counts. The genes are TRBV5-1 and TRBJ1-2; a possible D gene is TRBD1 (6 bases). Trimming removed 4 bases from V and 14 bases from J, with 30 bases in between. Germline V gives CDR1 SGHRS, CDR2 YFSETQ. The CDR3 sequence is 16 residues long. The chain's CDR3 is CASSALPVGDTERCTF. The CDR3 DNA reads TGCGCCAGCAGCGCACTCCCGGTAGGGGACACCGAGCGTTGTACCTTC.

This rearrangement joins TRBV19 to TRBJ1-5, with D maybe TRBD1 (6 bases). Germline values: CDR1 LNHDA, CDR2 SQIVND (reference sequence). The CDR3 totals 17 residues. V was clipped by 7 bases and J by 0 bases, with 19 bases between them. The CDR3 sequence: CASTPGGESYSNQPQHF. CDR3 DNA sequence: TGTGCCAGTACCCCGGGGGGCGAAAGTTATAGCAATCAGCCCCAGCATTTT.

The gene calls are TRBV5-1 and TRBJ1-2; TRBD1 matches at 9 bases. There are 16 residues in the CDR3. Germline V gene lookup returns CDR1 SGHRS and CDR2 YFSETQ. V lost 2 bases to trimming and J lost 6 bases; unmatched junction nucleotides: 11. The CDR3 here is CASSFSSGTGSDGYTF. The CDR3 DNA reads as TGCGCCAGCAGCTTCTCATCCGGGACAGGGAGTGATGGCTACACCTTC.

This clone showed up just once. The chain carries TRBV6-5 and TRBJ1-3, with 10 bases matching TRBD1. Germline trimming cut 2 bases from V and 2 bases from J; bases unmatched to any gene: 0. Germline lookup yields CDR1 MNHEY and CDR2 SVGAGI. CDR3 length: 15 residues. CDR3 residues: CASSYDRGPGNTIYF. The CDR3 DNA follows: TGTGCCAGCAGTTACGACAGGGGGCCTGGAAACACCATATATTTT.

The V call is TRBV4-1, the J call TRBJ1-2; 8 bases agree with TRBD1. V gave up 0 bases and J gave up 10 bases; unmatched junction bases: 10. Germline CDR1 MGHRA, CDR2 YSYEKL. This CDR3 is built from 15 residues. CDR3 coding DNA: TGCGCCAGCAGCCAAGATGGGTCGGGCAGGGGGCTCTACACCTTC. Its translation is CASSQDGSGRGLYTF.

V and J are TRBV19 and TRBJ1-5, with D tentatively TRBD1 (6 bases). The V gene lost 4 bases and the J gene lost 4 bases, with 17 bases spanning the gap. Germline values: CDR1 LNHDA, CDR2 SQIVND (reference sequence). The CDR3 is 16 residues long. The CDR3 sequence: CASSTSWGRINQPQHF. CDR3 nucleotide sequence: TGTGCCAGTAGTACTTCTTGGGGGCGTATTAATCAGCCCCAGCATTTT.

The chain uses TRBV6-4 and TRBJ1-2; 7 bases are shared with TRBD1. This CDR3 spans 15 amino acids. Germline V gene data show CDR1 as MRHNA and CDR2 as SNTAGT. Trimming at V came to 0 bases and at J to 7 bases, leaving 8 bases not matched to a gene. CDR3 nucleotide sequence: TGTGCCAGCAGTGACTCGATTTCAGGGGGACGTGGCTACACCTTC. As protein: CASSDSISGGRGYTF.